A single sample gave rise to the 30 T cell receptor beta chains below, sequenced in a study of radiotherapy plus CTLA-4 blockade in lung cancer. Libraries were prepared by immunoSEQ multiplex PCR; TCRdb keeps only in-frame clonotypes and omits some of them. In the table there are 75,000 to 100,000 clones, roughly four fifths of which are singletons. The sample in question was peripheral blood, obtained from a patient treated with radiotherapy plus ipilimumab. Source of these receptors: a human donor with non-small cell lung cancer who had a partial response to radiotherapy plus ipilimumab.

The chain joins TRBV7-7 to TRBJ2-5, with D perhaps matching TRBD2 (5 bases). CDR3 size: 14 residues. CDR1 and CDR2 (germline): SSHAT, FNYEAQ (reference sequence). V was shortened by 4 bases and J by 2 bases, with 11 bases between the two germline ends. The CDR3 nucleotides are TGTGCCAGCAGCTCATCCGGGGTTCAAGAGACCCAGTACTTC. Translation: CASSSSGVQETQYF.

V usage is TRBV7-6 and J usage is TRBJ2-7; D is possibly TRBD2 (5 bases). V lost 1 base and J lost 5, with 12 bases in between. The germline CDR1 and CDR2 sequences are SGHVS and FNYEAQ. The CDR3 length is 14 residues. The CDR3 DNA sequence: TGTGCCAGCAGCTTAGGAGCGGCCCCCAACGAGCAGTACTTC. Residues: CASSLGAAPNEQYF. Full variable domain (rest looked up from reference TRBV7-6 and TRBJ2-7): GAGVSQSPRYKVTKRGQDVALRCDPISGHVSLYWYRQALGQGPEFLTYFNYEAQQDKSGLPNDRFSAERPEGSISTLTIQRTEQRDSAMYRCASSLGAAPNEQYFGPGTRLTVT.

V usage is TRBV7-9 and J usage is TRBJ2-3; no firm D call. Looked up from germline, CDR1 is SEHNR and CDR2 is FQNEAQ (reference sequence). The V and J ends lost 3 bases and 5 bases respectively, with 9 bases between them. This CDR3 has 13 amino acids. CDR3: CASSFSLGDTQYF. For the CDR3, the DNA is TGTGCCAGCAGCTTTTCACTTGGAGATACGCAGTATTTT.

The chain carries TRBV27 and TRBJ1-5; 7 positions agree with TRBD1. The trim removed 5 bases at V and 0 bases at J, leaving 4 bases unmatched. CDR1 MNHEY and CDR2 SMNVEV come from the germline V gene (reference sequence). The CDR3 spans 15 residues. This CDR3 reads CASSLNRGSNQPQHF. For the CDR3, the DNA is TGTGCCAGCAGTCTCAACAGGGGTAGCAATCAGCCCCAGCATTTT.

This clone was found once. The chain recombines TRBV4-1 with TRBJ2-1, with 8 bases fitting TRBD2. The CDR3 consists of 16 residues. Germline lookup yields CDR1 MGHRA and CDR2 YSYEKL. The junction had 6 bases not matched to a gene; V was cut back by 0 bases and J by 5 bases. DNA of the CDR3: TGCGCCAGCAGCCAAGAGGGTCTAGCGGGTAACAATGAGCAGTTCTTC. Amino acid sequence: CASSQEGLAGNNEQFF.

The chain recombines TRBV7-9 with TRBJ1-1; TRBD1 matches at 11 bases. This CDR3 has 14 residues. Trimming took 3 bases from V and 9 from J; bases not matched to a gene: 6. CDR1 and CDR2 from the germline V gene are SEHNR and FQNEAQ (reference sequence). The DNA of the CDR3 is TGTGCCAGCAGCTTGGTCCGGGACAGGGGGAAAGCTTTCTTT. Translated, it gives CASSLVRDRGKAFF.

The V gene is TRBV28, the J gene TRBJ1-1, with TRBD1 matching over 7 bases. Looked up from germline, CDR1 is MDHEN and CDR2 is SYDVKM. V lost 5 bases and J lost 10; bases outside the gene matches: 7. The CDR3 extends over 12 amino acids. The chain's CDR3 is CASSRQGPGAFF. In DNA, the CDR3 is TGTGCCAGCAGTCGACAGGGTCCCGGAGCTTTCTTT.

The J gene is TRBJ2-5, the V gene TRBV19; no reliable D call. The V gene lost 3 bases and the J gene lost 5 bases, with 13 bases spanning the gap. CDR1 and CDR2 (germline): LNHDA, SQIVND (reference sequence). CDR3 length: 14 residues. The chain's CDR3 is CASSIRGVGETQYF. In DNA form, the CDR3 reads TGTGCCAGTAGTATCAGAGGAGTCGGCGAGACCCAGTACTTC.

The V and J genes are TRBV18 and TRBJ2-7; 7 nucleotides agree with TRBD2. Losses at the gene ends were 3 bases for V and 6 bases for J; bases not matched to a gene: 2. CDR1 is KGHSH and CDR2 is LQKENI in the germline V gene. CDR3 length equals 12 residues. The CDR3 loop is CASSPPGGEQYF. The CDR3 DNA is TGTGCCAGCTCACCTCCGGGGGGCGAGCAGTACTTC.

This clone was seen just once. The V and J genes are TRBV19 and TRBJ2-1; 8 positions agree with TRBD2. CDR1 is LNHDA, CDR2 SQIVND, per germline (reference sequence). V lost 7 bases to trimming and J lost 0 bases; unmatched junction nucleotides: 5. This CDR3 contains 15 residues. CDR3 in amino acids: CASTTSGSSYNEQFF. Here the CDR3 DNA reads TGTGCCAGTACAACCAGCGGGAGCTCCTACAATGAGCAGTTCTTC.

On this clone itself: Other DNA sequences within the sample encode an identical CDR3. The chain has TRBV28 and TRBJ1-1, with 8 nucleotides matching TRBD1. J lost 5 bases, V lost 4 bases, and 9 bases had no gene match. The CDR3 consists of 15 residues. The germline V gene has CDR1 MDHEN and CDR2 SYDVKM. Here the CDR3 DNA reads TGTGCCAGCAGTTATCGCCTGGGACAGGCTACTGAAGCTTTCTTT. Its protein is CASSYRLGQATEAFF.

The sample holds one count of this clone. This chain uses TRBV29-1 with TRBJ2-7, with D perhaps matching TRBD2 (6 bases). V lost 7 bases and J 7 bases, leaving 20 bases between the germline ends. The CDR3 covers 13 residues. Germline V gene lookup returns CDR1 SQVTM and CDR2 ANQGSEA. The DNA for the CDR3 is TGCAGCGCCCGGGGTATAGTACGGGGGGAGCAGTACTTC. Translating it yields CSARGIVRGEQYF.

J is TRBJ2-7 and V is TRBV21-1; the D segment call TRBD1 is taken from the table without a DNA check. TRBV21-1 is designated a pseudogene. This CDR3 region has 14 residues. As DNA, the CDR3 is TGTGCCAGCATACAATCCGGGACACCCTACGAGCAGTACTTC. The encoded protein is CASIQSGTPYEQYF.

CDR3 nucleotides: TGCGCCAGCACCCGAAGGGCGGGAGGCACCGGGGAGCTGTTTTTT. It codes for CASTRRAGGTGELFF. The V call is TRBV5-1, the J call TRBJ2-2; 8 bases agree with TRBD2. CDR1 is SGHRS, CDR2 YFSETQ, per germline. This CDR3 comprises 15 residues. Trimming cost V 6 bases and J 4 bases; bases outside gene matches: 8.

The rearrangement uses TRBV4-2 and TRBJ2-6, with D perhaps TRBD1 (6 bases). The germline CDR1 and CDR2 sequences are LGHNA and YNFKEQ. The CDR3 sequence is 19 residues long. V was shortened by 4 bases and J by 0 bases, with 19 bases between the two germline ends. Here the CDR3 reads CASSPRGDTPDSGANVLTF. For the CDR3, the DNA is TGTGCCAGCAGCCCCCGAGGGGACACTCCCGACTCTGGGGCCAACGTCCTGACTTTC.

V is TRBV6-1 and J is TRBJ1-1; the D is unclear. There are 12 residues in the CDR3. The ends were cut back, 6 bases at V and 1 base at J, with 6 bases in the middle. The germline gives CDR1 MNHNS, CDR2 SASEGT. The CDR3 loop is CASRGANTEAFF. In DNA form, the CDR3 reads TGTGCCAGCAGGGGCGCGAACACTGAAGCTTTCTTT.

The genes are TRBV19 and TRBJ2-1; no clear D gene. Trimming took off 0 bases at V and 7 bases at J, with 13 bases between the two ends. From germline, CDR1 is LNHDA and CDR2 SQIVND (reference sequence). The CDR3 has 15 amino acids. Here the CDR3 reads CASSIDPASVNEQFF. The CDR3 bases are TGTGCCAGTAGTATAGATCCGGCTAGTGTGAATGAGCAGTTCTTC.

The chain carries TRBV7-6 and TRBJ2-7; 8 bases map to TRBD2. Germline V gene data show CDR1 as SGHVS and CDR2 as FNYEAQ. The CDR3 covers 14 residues. V trimming: 4 bases; J trimming: 6 bases; junction bases outside the gene matches: 8. The CDR3 bases are TGTGCCAGCAGCTCCCCGGGACTAGGCTTCGAGCAGTACTTC. This codes for CASSSPGLGFEQYF.

The V call is TRBV19, the J call TRBJ2-1; D is possibly TRBD2 (6 bases). The V gene's germline CDR1 is LNHDA and CDR2 SQIVND (reference sequence). V lost 7 bases and J lost 6, with 16 bases in between. The CDR3 contains 14 residues. The chain's CDR3 is CASTGRPEGNEQFF. The DNA for the CDR3 is TGTGCCAGTACCGGACGTCCGGAGGGCAATGAGCAGTTCTTC.

This clone was counted a single time. The J gene is TRBJ2-1, the V gene TRBV18; tentatively, D is TRBD1 (6 bases). V was shortened by 6 bases and J by 2 bases, with 14 bases between the two germline ends. This CDR3 region has 15 residues. Germline CDR1 KGHSH, CDR2 LQKENI. The CDR3 loop is CASSWGQGTYNEQFF. The DNA of the CDR3 is TGTGCCAGCTCGTGGGGGCAGGGCACCTACAATGAGCAGTTCTTC.

This chain uses TRBV7-2 with TRBJ2-2, with 7 bases that match TRBD2. Germline V gene data show CDR1 as SGHTA and CDR2 as FQGNSA. CDR3 length: 17 amino acids. The junction had 11 bases not matched to a gene; V was cut back by 2 bases and J by 5 bases. This CDR3 is CASSLMGGRARTGELFF. CDR3 nucleotides: TGTGCCAGCAGCTTAATGGGAGGGAGGGCGCGAACCGGGGAGCTGTTTTTT.

The V and J genes are TRBV28 and TRBJ1-5; 7 positions match TRBD1. The CDR3 runs to 15 residues. CDR1 is MDHEN, CDR2 SYDVKM, per germline. With V trimmed by 5 bases and J by 5 bases, 9 bases remained unmatched. CDR3 DNA: TGTGCCAGCAGTGTACCGGGACAGTACTATCAGCCCCAGCATTTT. It specifies CASSVPGQYYQPQHF. The full variable domain, completed using reference TRBV28 and TRBJ1-5, is DVKVTQSSRYLVKRTGEKVFLECVQDMDHENMFWYRQDPGLGLRLIYFSYDVKMKEKGDIPEGYSVSREKKERFSLILESASTNQTSMYLCASSVPGQYYQPQHFGDGTRLSIL.

V usage is TRBV5-6 and J usage is TRBJ2-5, with TRBD2 matching 13 bases. The J segment lost 1 base and the V segment lost 1 base, leaving 7 bases of the junction unmatched. The CDR3 is 18 residues long. Germline V gene sequence: CDR1 SGHDT, CDR2 YYEEEE. The CDR3 DNA follows: TGTGCCAGCAGCTTGTCTACTAGCGGGAGGGTGATCCAAGAGACCCAGTACTTC. Translating gives CASSLSTSGRVIQETQYF.

This clone is labeled medium-sized. Different DNA sequences within this sample yield the same CDR3. CDR3 coding DNA: TGTGCCAGCAGTGAAGGGCGGGGCACTGAAGCTTTCTTT. This sequence encodes CASSEGRGTEAFF. The chain links TRBV2 to TRBJ1-1; unclear D gene. The CDR3 runs 13 residues. The germline V and J ends were trimmed by 1 base and 4 bases, with 7 bases remaining between them. Germline V gene lookup returns CDR1 SNHLY and CDR2 FYNNEI.

CDR3 protein: CASTPNTGNTEAFF. The DNA for the CDR3 is TGTGCCAGCACCCCAAACACAGGGAACACTGAAGCTTTCTTT. The genes are TRBV9 and TRBJ1-1; D may be TRBD1 (5 bases). The CDR3 loop spans 14 amino acids. Trimming stripped 6 bases from V and 1 base from J, with 13 bases between. Germline loops: CDR1 SGDLS, CDR2 YYNGEE.

The rearrangement joins TRBV28 to TRBJ1-5, with TRBD1 identical over 8 bases. Germline assignment: CDR1 MDHEN and CDR2 SYDVKM. J gave up 6 bases and V 4 bases, and 8 bases lay outside the gene matches. The CDR3 has 15 residues. CDR3 nucleotide sequence: TGTGCCAGCAGTTCCGGACAGGGAGGGTCTCAGCCCCAGCATTTT. Amino acid sequence: CASSSGQGGSQPQHF.

The rearrangement uses TRBV28 and TRBJ2-7; a weak D match, TRBD1 (5 bases). The CDR3 length is 15 residues. Germline CDR1 reads MDHEN; CDR2 reads SYDVKM. Between the trimmed V and J ends, which lost 2 bases and 0 bases, there was a span of 11 bases. The DNA for the CDR3 is TGTGCCAGCAGTTTAAGCAGGGCCGGCTCCTACGAGCAGTACTTC. This encodes CASSLSRAGSYEQYF.

This clone occurred many times. The sample contains more than one DNA sequence encoding this CDR3. The J gene is TRBJ1-3, the V gene TRBV18, with TRBD1 matching 7 bases. The CDR3 consists of 15 residues. After removal of 6 bases from V and 4 bases from J, the junction contained 9 bases not matched to a gene. Germline V gives CDR1 KGHSH, CDR2 LQKENI. The CDR3 nucleotides read TGTGCCAGCTCCCCTCAGGGGGTAACCGGAAACACCATATATTTT. Protein: CASSPQGVTGNTIYF.

The chain has TRBV6-1 and TRBJ2-7; tentative D call: TRBD2 (6 bases). CDR1 MNHNS and CDR2 SASEGT come from the germline V gene. The CDR3 runs to 15 residues. Trimming removed 1 base from V and 4 bases from J, with 14 bases in between. The CDR3 region is CASSEGGESLYEQYF. CDR3 nucleotide sequence: TGTGCCAGCAGTGAAGGGGGGGAGTCGTTGTACGAGCAGTACTTC.

The CDR3 nucleotides are TGTGCCACCAGCAGAGGTGGGGGAGGAAGCAATCAGCCCCAGCATTTT. It translates to CATSRGGGGSNQPQHF. The rearrangement links TRBV15 to TRBJ1-5; a possible D gene is TRBD1 (5 bases). Germline CDR1 is LNHNV and CDR2 is YYDKDF (reference sequence). The V gene lost 1 base and the J gene lost 1 base, with 11 bases spanning the gap. The CDR3 is 16 residues long.